The 11 T cell receptor beta chains in this list originate from one sample, sequenced in a study of CD8 T cells in Susac syndrome. Reverse transcription of roughly 0.5 to 1 ug RNA was carried out with random hexamers. TCRdb fed the immunoSEQ multiplex PCR reads into MiXCR, producing one record per CDR3 protein. Of some 120,000 distinct CDR3 sequences in the sample, approximately 90% were seen once. Sequencing was done on a sample of CD8+ T cells from PBMCs. These receptors were taken from a human donor with multiple sclerosis.

The rearrangement joins TRBV7-9 to TRBJ2-7; 12 bases match TRBD2. Trimming removed 7 bases from V and 4 bases from J; junction bases left unmatched: 2. The CDR3 spans 13 residues. Germline assignment: CDR1 SEHNR and CDR2 FQNEAQ (reference sequence). The chain's CDR3 is CASKGLAGYEQYF. The CDR3 DNA follows: TGTGCCAGCAAGGGACTAGCGGGTTACGAGCAGTACTTC.

The chain recombines TRBV4-3 with TRBJ2-4; possibly TRBD1 or TRBD2 for D (5 bases each). Trimming shortened V by 0 bases and J by 3 bases, and 18 bases separated the two germline ends. CDR1 LGHNA and CDR2 YSLEER come from the germline V gene. This CDR3 has 18 amino acids. The CDR3 sequence is CASSQDGWGLASKNIQYF. The CDR3 region has the DNA TGCGCCAGCAGCCAAGATGGGTGGGGGTTGGCAAGCAAAAACATTCAGTACTTC.

V gene TRBV5-6 combines with J gene TRBJ2-6; 7 bases agree with TRBD1. Trimming removed 1 base from V and 1 base from J; junction bases left unmatched: 5. The CDR3 totals 17 residues. CDR1 and CDR2 (germline): SGHDT, YYEEEE. The CDR3 nucleotides read TGTGCCAGCAGCTTGACAGGGGCCTATTCTGGGGCCAACGTCCTGACTTTC. Translation: CASSLTGAYSGANVLTF.

This chain uses TRBV28 with TRBJ1-5; 8 bases agree with TRBD1. The CDR3 loop spans 14 amino acids. The ends lost 7 bases at V and 2 bases at J; junction bases unmatched: 4. The V gene's germline CDR1 is MDHEN and CDR2 SYDVKM. CDR3 sequence reads: CASIDRGGNQPQHF. CDR3 coding DNA: TGTGCCAGCATTGACAGGGGTGGCAATCAGCCCCAGCATTTT.

The genes are TRBV4-1 and TRBJ2-2; D not resolved. CDR3 length: 18 amino acids. The germline CDR1 and CDR2 sequences are MGHRA and YSYEKL. Trimming stripped 0 bases from V and 1 base from J, with 15 bases between. The CDR3 reads CASSQEDALHMNTGELFF. CDR3 bases: TGCGCCAGCAGCCAAGAAGACGCGTTACACATGAACACCGGGGAGCTGTTTTTT.

This clonotype occurred once. This chain joins TRBV20-1 and TRBJ2-1; TRBD2 agrees at 9 bases. Germline CDR1 is DFQATT and CDR2 is SNEGSKA (reference sequence). This CDR3 is built from 15 residues. Germline trimming cut 5 bases from V and 3 bases from J; bases unmatched to any gene: 8. The CDR3 here is CSASPLAGNYNEQFF. The CDR3 DNA reads as TGCAGTGCTTCCCCGCTAGCGGGGAACTACAATGAGCAGTTCTTC.

The chain couples TRBV4-1 to TRBJ2-7; 7 bases fit TRBD2. Germline V gives CDR1 MGHRA, CDR2 YSYEKL. Trimming cost V 4 bases and J 3 bases; bases outside gene matches: 6. The CDR3 spans 14 residues. For the CDR3, the DNA is TGCGCCAGCAGCCCAGTGGGGGGGGACTACGAGCAGTACTTC. The encoded protein is CASSPVGGDYEQYF.

This chain connects TRBV6-5 to TRBJ2-3; TRBD2 matches 7 bases. The CDR3 totals 14 residues. The germline V gene encodes CDR1 MNHEY and CDR2 SVGAGI. With V trimmed by 4 bases and J by 5 bases, 6 bases remained unmatched. The CDR3 loop is CASSSTSPEDTQYF. For the CDR3, the DNA is TGTGCCAGCAGTTCGACTAGCCCGGAAGATACGCAGTATTTT.

The J gene is TRBJ1-2, the V gene TRBV27; D unresolved. The CDR3 loop spans 14 amino acids. Between the trimmed V and J ends, which lost 5 bases and 4 bases, there was a span of 14 bases. CDR1 MNHEY and CDR2 SMNVEV come from the germline V gene (reference sequence). CDR3 coding DNA: TGTGCCAGCAGTCCCTCTGACACGGTCTATGGCTACACCTTC. Encoded protein: CASSPSDTVYGYTF.

The chain uses TRBV19 and TRBJ2-1; 13 bases fit TRBD2. The germline V gene encodes CDR1 LNHDA and CDR2 SQIVND (reference sequence). CDR3 size: 16 residues. The V segment lost 5 bases and the J segment 8 bases; nucleotides outside the gene matches: 9. CDR3 DNA: TGTGCCAGTAGTCCTTGGACTAGCGGGAGTAGGGATGAGCAGTTCTTC. Amino acids: CASSPWTSGSRDEQFF.

The V call is TRBV5-6, the J call TRBJ1-2; D gene uncertain. The germline V and J ends were trimmed by 1 base and 5 bases, with 9 bases remaining between them. The germline gives CDR1 SGHDT, CDR2 YYEEEE. The CDR3 extends over 13 amino acids. In nucleotides, the CDR3 is TGTGCCAGCAGCTTGTTGAGGGCTTATGGCTACACCTTC. Amino acids: CASSLLRAYGYTF.